This T cell receptor (beta chain) was recorded in a study of blood T cell repertoires in COVID-19. Study-level background: Spain, Italy and the United States supplied samples that represented acute and convalescent COVID-19.

Methods used by the authors: Scientists estimated how many nucleated cells there were by amplifying reference gene primers. Repertoires were generated with immunoSEQ multiplex PCR, while TCRdb's copy carries only in-frame clones and drops some. The V and J calls and the clone size are those of that table, but D and trimming were determined from the DNA. This sample carries 110,000 to 150,000 clones, 85% of them seen once, and the ten largest clones take roughly 6.2%. The study recruited people aged roughly 18 to 89 years across about two dozen US areas. In assigning cohorts, the study relied on participant-reported clinical history. Sequenced: PBMCs or T cells enriched from blood (not recorded which). This TCR came from a woman aged 40 to 50 who had recovered from COVID-19.

CDR3 loop: CASSTSGTSGELFF. In DNA form, the CDR3 reads TGCGCCAGTTCGACTAGCGGGACGTCCGGGGAGCTGTTTTTT. The V gene is TRBV10-1, the J gene TRBJ2-2; 11 bases align to TRBD2. The CDR3 covers 14 residues. CDR1 WNHNN and CDR2 SYGVQD come from the germline V gene (reference sequence). The ends lost 9 bases at V and 6 bases at J; junction bases unmatched: 6.